This T cell receptor (beta chain) was found in a study of T-cell reconstitution after alpha-beta-depleted transplantation in children. During its preparation, the TCRbeta library received unique molecular identifiers. Using its own MiXCR run on the PCR reads, TCRdb lists one record per CDR3 protein. The sample carries about 580,000 distinct CDR3 sequences, roughly 24% recorded once. Germline V gene lookup returns CDR1 MGHRA and CDR2 YSYEKL. This CDR3 has 22 residues. Trimming at V came to 1 base and at J to 1 base, leaving 13 bases not matched to a gene. On this clonotype itself: Antigen unknown.

Findings of the study overall: High day-60 TCRbeta diversity in some patients came from surviving recipient T cells and thymic progenitors. T-cell counts and diversity were attributed mostly to newly produced T cells one year after transplant.

This clonotype originated in a boy in the first two years of life who had a stem cell transplant for acute myeloid leukemia, so the T cells may come from the graft donor. Sequencing was performed on PBMCs, mostly from graft donor cells, taken 360 days after TCRalphabeta/CD19-depleted stem cell transplant. The genes are TRBV4-1 and TRBJ2-2; 15 positions agree with TRBD2. The CDR3, as DNA: TGCGCCAGCAGCCAAGGAGGAGGACTAGCGGGGGGGCTGAACGTGAACACCGGGGAGCTGTTTTTT. This codes for CASSQGGGLAGGLNVNTGELFF.